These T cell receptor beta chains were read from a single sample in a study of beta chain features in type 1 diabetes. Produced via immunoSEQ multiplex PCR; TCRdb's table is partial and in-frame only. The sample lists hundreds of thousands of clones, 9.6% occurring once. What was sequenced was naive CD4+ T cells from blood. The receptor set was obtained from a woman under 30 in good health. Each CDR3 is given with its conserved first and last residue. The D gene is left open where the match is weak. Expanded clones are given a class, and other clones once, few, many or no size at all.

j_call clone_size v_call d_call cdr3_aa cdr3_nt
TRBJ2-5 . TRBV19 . CASSRQVLETQYF TGTGCCAGTAGTAGACAGGTCCTGGAGACCCAGTACTTC
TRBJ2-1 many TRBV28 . CASSPPFGGREQFF TGTGCCAGCAGTCCACCCTTCGGCGGGCGTGAGCAGTTCTTC
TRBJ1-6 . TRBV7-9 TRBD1 CASSLQQGTGGTNSPLHF TGTGCCAGCAGCTTACAACAAGGGACAGGGGGAACTAATTCACCCCTCCACTTT
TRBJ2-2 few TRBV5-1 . CASSFRARTNTGELFF TGCGCCAGCAGCTTTAGAGCCAGGACGAACACCGGGGAGCTGTTTTTT
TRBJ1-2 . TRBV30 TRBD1 CAWSADRGGGYTF TGTGCCTGGAGTGCGGACAGGGGTGGTGGCTACACCTTC
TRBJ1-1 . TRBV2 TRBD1 CASRYRGRNTEAFF TGTGCCAGCAGGTACAGGGGGCGAAACACTGAAGCTTTCTTT
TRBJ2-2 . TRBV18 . CASSPRGKAGTGELFF TGTGCCAGCTCACCCCGTGGGAAGGCGGGCACCGGGGAGCTGTTTTTT
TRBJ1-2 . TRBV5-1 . CASSLWTAYGYTF TGCGCCAGCAGCTTATGGACAGCCTATGGCTACACCTTC
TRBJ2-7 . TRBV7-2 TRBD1 CASSRLSGTGTYEQYF TGTGCCAGCAGCCGCTTATCCGGGACAGGAACCTACGAGCAGTACTTC
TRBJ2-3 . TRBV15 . CATSKLGGGSPGTDTQYF TGTGCCACCAGCAAACTGGGAGGGGGGAGCCCCGGCACAGATACGCAGTATTTT
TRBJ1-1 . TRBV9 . CASSAQGNTEAFF TGTGCCAGCAGCGCCCAGGGAAACACTGAAGCTTTCTTT
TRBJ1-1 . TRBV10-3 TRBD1 CAISSTGGTEAFF TGTGCCATCTCATCGACAGGGGGGACTGAAGCTTTCTTT
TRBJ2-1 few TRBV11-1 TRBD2 CASSHASGRATEQFF TGTGCCAGCAGCCACGCTAGCGGGAGGGCCACTGAGCAGTTCTTC
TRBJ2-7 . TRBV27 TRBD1 CASSLGTGQAADEQYF TGTGCCAGCAGTTTAGGGACAGGGCAAGCAGCCGACGAGCAGTACTTC
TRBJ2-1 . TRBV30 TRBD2 CAWGEGLVGEQFF TGTGCCTGGGGGGAAGGACTAGTAGGTGAGCAGTTCTTC
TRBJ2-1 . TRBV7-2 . CASSLRDSYNEQFF TGTGCCAGCAGCTTAAGAGACTCCTACAATGAGCAGTTCTTC
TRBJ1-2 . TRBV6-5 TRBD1 CASSPQGEDGYTF TGTGCCAGCAGTCCTCAGGGGGAGGATGGCTACACCTTC
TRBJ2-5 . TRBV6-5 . CASGPQTSPAETQYF TGTGCCAGCGGACCCCAGACTAGTCCCGCGGAGACCCAGTACTTC
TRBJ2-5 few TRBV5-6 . CASNRGQETQYF TGTGCCAGCAATCGGGGCCAAGAGACCCAGTACTTC
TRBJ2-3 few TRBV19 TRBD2 CATLGRGTDTQYF TGTGCCACTCTCGGGAGGGGCACAGATACGCAGTATTTT
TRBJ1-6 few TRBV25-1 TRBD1 CASSEVAGGNSPLHF TGTGCCAGCAGTGAGGTGGCAGGGGGAAATTCACCCCTCCACTTT
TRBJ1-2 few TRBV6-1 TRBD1 CASSEGTGGLYGYTF TGTGCCAGCAGTGAAGGGACAGGGGGCCTCTATGGCTACACCTTC
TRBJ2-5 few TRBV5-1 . CASSFGTPLGETQYF TGCGCCAGCAGCTTCGGGACACCCTTGGGGGAGACCCAGTACTTC
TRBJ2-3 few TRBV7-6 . CASSLAGGRTDTQYF TGTGCCAGCAGCTTAGCGGGGGGGCGGACAGATACGCAGTATTTT
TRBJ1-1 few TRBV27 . CASSLFSRENTEAFF TGTGCCAGCAGTTTATTCTCCCGGGAGAACACTGAAGCTTTCTTT
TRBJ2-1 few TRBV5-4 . CASSLDPRGRGRSYNEQFF TGTGCCAGCAGCTTGGACCCCCGTGGCAGGGGACGATCCTACAATGAGCAGTTCTTC
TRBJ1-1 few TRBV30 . CAWIREAKNTEAFF TGTGCCTGGATCAGGGAGGCAAAGAACACTGAAGCTTTCTTT
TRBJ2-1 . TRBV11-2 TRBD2 CASSLQPGGRIYNEQFF TGTGCCAGCAGCTTACAGCCGGGGGGGCGCATCTACAATGAGCAGTTCTTC
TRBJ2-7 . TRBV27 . CASSRQTGGLYEQYF TGTGCCAGCAGCCGTCAGACAGGAGGTCTCTACGAGCAGTACTTC
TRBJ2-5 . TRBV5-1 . CASSWGQREETQYF TGCGCCAGCAGCTGGGGACAGCGGGAGGAGACCCAGTACTTC
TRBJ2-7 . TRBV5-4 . CASSSRDTPYEQYF TGTGCCAGCAGCTCCAGGGACACCCCGTACGAGCAGTACTTC
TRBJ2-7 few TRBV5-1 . CASNQELGSSYEQYF TGCGCCAGCAACCAAGAGCTGGGCAGCTCCTACGAGCAGTACTTC
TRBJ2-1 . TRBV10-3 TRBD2 CAITATSGSNLINEQFF TGTGCCATCACCGCGACTAGCGGGAGTAATCTGATCAATGAGCAGTTCTTC
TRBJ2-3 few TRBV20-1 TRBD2 CSASGAGLGYF TGCAGTGCTAGCGGAGCGGGATTGGGGTATTTT
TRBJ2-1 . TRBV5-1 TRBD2 CASSPNPSGTSDNEQFF TGCGCCAGCAGTCCTAACCCTTCCGGGACTAGTGACAATGAGCAGTTCTTC
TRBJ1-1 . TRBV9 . CASSVQESGATEAFF TGTGCCAGCAGCGTTCAAGAGTCAGGGGCCACTGAAGCTTTCTTT
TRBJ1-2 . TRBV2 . CASGEGSYGYTF TGTGCCAGCGGGGAGGGGTCATATGGCTACACCTTC
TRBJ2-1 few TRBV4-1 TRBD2 CASSQDRMSGGYNEQFF TGCGCCAGCAGCCAAGATCGTATGAGCGGGGGCTACAATGAGCAGTTCTTC
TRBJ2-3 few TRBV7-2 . CASSLDNPSTDTQYF TGTGCCAGCAGCCTAGACAATCCTAGCACAGATACGCAGTATTTT